Described below is a single TCR beta chain sequence and its context. Its antigen is unknown. Over chemoradiotherapy, repertoires were sampled more than once. This sample is part of a study of chemoradiotherapy in HPV16-positive cancers. Notes on the study in general: Only a couple of HPV16-positive patients supplied the functional HPV-specificity definition. HPV-responsive T-cell expansion during chemoradiotherapy was linked to improved recurrence-free survival in HPV16-positive patients.

CDR3 length equals 12 residues. The ends were cut back, 3 bases at V and 6 bases at J, with 3 bases in the middle. The V gene's germline CDR1 is KGHSH and CDR2 LQKENI. The table came from immunoSEQ multiplex PCR; TCRdb's copy has only in-frame clones and leaves some out. Here the sample spans about 4,000 clones, approximately 93% being singletons. The material was obtained from a patient who underwent chemoradiotherapy. This clonotype originated in a human donor with HPV-associated anogenital cancer. The rearrangement joins TRBV18 to TRBJ1-6; D gene ambiguous. CDR3 nucleotides: TGTGCCAGCTCACCGACTAATTCACCCCTCCACTTT. Translation gives CASSPTNSPLHF.